The 29 T cell receptor beta chains in this list originate from one sample, sequenced in a study of technical replicates of blood from a handful of donors. Using immunoSEQ multiplex PCR, the repertoire was profiled, and TCRdb retains in-frame clones only, with some absent. The sample holds 65,000 to 85,000 clones, more than 95% seen once. The sample was T cells isolated from PBMCs. These receptors came from a human donor in good health.

This clone turned up a few times. The gene calls are TRBV14 and TRBJ2-7; 10 bases are shared with TRBD1. The J segment lost 4 bases and the V segment lost 3 bases, leaving 9 bases of the junction unmatched. There are 16 residues in the CDR3. Germline V gives CDR1 SGHDN, CDR2 FVKESK. CDR3 loop: CASSHLPGQGTYEQYF. The CDR3 DNA reads as TGTGCCAGCAGCCACCTACCGGGACAGGGGACTTACGAGCAGTACTTC.

The chain joins TRBV27 to TRBJ2-7; 8 nucleotides agree with TRBD2. The J segment lost 1 base and the V segment lost 1 base, leaving 3 bases of the junction unmatched. The CDR3 contains 15 residues. Germline loops: CDR1 MNHEY, CDR2 SMNVEV (reference sequence). In DNA form, the CDR3 reads TGTGCCAGCAGTTTATTTCCTAGCGGGTCCTACGAGCAGTACTTC. This codes for CASSLFPSGSYEQYF.

J is TRBJ2-1 and V is TRBV5-1, with 10 bases lining up with TRBD2. Trimming at V came to 4 bases and at J to 3 bases, leaving 7 bases not matched to a gene. Germline V CDR1 and CDR2: SGHRS, YFSETQ. CDR3 size: 16 residues. The CDR3 DNA follows: TGCGCCAGCAGCGGTAGACTAGCGGGCGTCTACAATGAGCAGTTCTTC. Translating gives CASSGRLAGVYNEQFF.

The chain recombines TRBV27 with TRBJ1-1; perhaps TRBD1 as D (5 bases). Trimming pared 6 bases from V and 3 bases from J, leaving 14 bases between. CDR3 size: 14 residues. CDR1 is MNHEY and CDR2 is SMNVEV in the germline V gene (reference sequence). Here the CDR3 DNA reads TGTGCCAGCAGAAGGACAAGGTTGGACACTGAAGCTTTCTTT. Amino acid sequence: CASRRTRLDTEAFF.

The chain uses TRBV29-1 and TRBJ2-3; 14 bases line up with TRBD2. The CDR3 has 15 amino acids. V lost 6 bases and J lost 6; bases outside the gene matches: 8. Germline V CDR1 and CDR2: SQVTM, ANQGSEA. For the CDR3, the DNA is TGCAGCGTCGGGACTAGCGGGAGCGGCGGGGATACGCAGTATTTT. Translating it yields CSVGTSGSGGDTQYF.

The chain combines TRBV9 with TRBJ2-7; 8 positions agree with TRBD2. After removal of 0 bases from V and 2 bases from J, the junction contained 7 bases not matched to a gene. The germline gives CDR1 SGDLS, CDR2 YYNGEE. This CDR3 spans 16 amino acids. In DNA, the CDR3 is TGTGCCAGCAGCGTAGGCCCTAGCGGGCGCACCTACGAGCAGTACTTC. Translation: CASSVGPSGRTYEQYF.

The rearrangement joins TRBV4-1 to TRBJ1-4; D unclear. Deletions cut 1 base from V and 4 bases from J, with 13 bases between. CDR1 and CDR2 (germline): MGHRA, YSYEKL. The CDR3 is 16 amino acids. The CDR3 nucleotides are TGCGCCAGCAGCCAAGTTCCGCCCGGGTTTAATGAAAAACTGTTTTTT. Its translation is CASSQVPPGFNEKLFF.

This chain connects TRBV5-1 to TRBJ1-1, with 7 bases fitting TRBD1. The CDR3 loop spans 16 amino acids. Germline V CDR1 and CDR2: SGHRS, YFSETQ. The trim removed 6 bases at V and 0 bases at J, leaving 11 bases unmatched. CDR3 DNA sequence: TGCGCCAGCAAGGGAGAGGGGGCCCTACTGAACACTGAAGCTTTCTTT. Translated: CASKGEGALLNTEAFF. The whole variable domain, remainder taken from reference TRBV5-1 and TRBJ1-1, is KAGVTQTPRYLIKTRGQQVTLSCSPISGHRSVSWYQQTPGQGLQFLFEYFSETQRNKGNFPGRFSGRQFSNSRSEMNVSTLELGDSALYLCASKGEGALLNTEAFFGQGTRLTVV.

J is TRBJ1-1 and V is TRBV19; TRBD1 is a possible D gene (5 bases). CDR1 is LNHDA and CDR2 is SQIVND in the germline V gene (reference sequence). V was cut by 7 bases and J by 4 bases, with 13 bases left in between. The CDR3 is made up of 13 amino acids. CDR3 sequence: CASNDRRGTEAFF. The CDR3 DNA is TGTGCCAGTAACGACAGAAGAGGCACTGAAGCTTTCTTT.

The chain combines TRBV5-6 with TRBJ1-2; D might be TRBD1 (5 bases). Germline CDR1 and CDR2: SGHDT and YYEEEE. Deletions cut 5 bases from V and 4 bases from J, with 6 bases between. The CDR3 covers 11 residues. The DNA for the CDR3 is TGTGCCAGCAGGCAGGGCTATGGCTACACCTTC. Protein product: CASRQGYGYTF.

V and J are TRBV7-6 and TRBJ1-1, with D unclear. Germline V gene sequence: CDR1 SGHVS, CDR2 FNYEAQ. Trimming removed 5 bases at V and 1 base at J, with 5 bases between. CDR3 length equals 12 residues. CDR3 nucleotide sequence: TGTGCCAGCAGCCGGGGGAACACTGAAGCTTTCTTT. Encoded protein: CASSRGNTEAFF.

This clone was counted once. The rearrangement links TRBV4-1 to TRBJ2-1; a weak D match, TRBD1 (6 bases). Trimming removed 5 bases at V and 8 bases at J, with 19 bases between. The CDR3 covers 15 residues. The germline V gene has CDR1 MGHRA and CDR2 YSYEKL. CDR3 nucleotides: TGCGCCAGCAGCGAGGCGCAGGGGTTGATCGATGAGCAGTTCTTC. Translation gives CASSEAQGLIDEQFF.

This chain links TRBV4-2 with TRBJ2-7; TRBD1 aligns across 10 bases. Germline V gene sequence: CDR1 LGHNA, CDR2 YNFKEQ. The CDR3 contains 15 residues. The V gene end was trimmed by 5 bases and the J gene end by 5 bases; junction bases not matched to a gene: 9. Here the CDR3 reads CASSNPAGQGNEQYF. In nucleotides, the CDR3 is TGTGCCAGCAGCAACCCGGCGGGACAGGGGAACGAGCAGTACTTC.

The CDR3 loop reads CASGRTSDSYEQYF. CDR3 in DNA: TGCGCCAGCGGGAGGACTAGCGACTCCTACGAGCAGTACTTC. The chain links TRBV4-1 to TRBJ2-7; 9 positions match TRBD2. CDR1 is MGHRA and CDR2 is YSYEKL in the germline V gene. V dropped 8 bases and J dropped 0; count of bases not matched to a gene: 5. This CDR3 is 14 amino acids long.

The chain is built from TRBV5-4 and TRBJ1-2; TRBD1 aligns across 10 bases. With V trimmed by 2 bases and J by 6 bases, 1 base remained unmatched. This CDR3 contains 13 residues. Germline CDR1 and CDR2: SGHNT and YYREEE (reference sequence). The CDR3 protein is CASSFGTGDGYTF. CDR3 bases: TGTGCCAGCAGCTTTGGGACAGGGGATGGCTACACCTTC.

This clone was picked up one time. This sequence joins TRBV7-9 and TRBJ1-1; D call uncertain. V was trimmed by 4 bases and J by 1 base, leaving 10 bases between them. CDR1 and CDR2 from the germline V gene are SEHNR and FQNEAQ (reference sequence). This CDR3 spans 14 amino acids. The CDR3 loop is CASSSVFQNTEAFF. CDR3 sequence (DNA): TGTGCCAGCAGCTCAGTTTTTCAGAACACTGAAGCTTTCTTT.

The chain carries TRBV2 and TRBJ2-7; D may be TRBD2 (5 bases). CDR3 length: 14 residues. V was cut by 11 bases and J by 2 bases, with 19 bases left in between. Germline CDR1 is SNHLY and CDR2 is FYNNEI. CDR3 sequence (DNA): TGTGCCTCTCAGGCCGCGACTACCGCCTACGAGCAGTACTTC. Amino acids: CASQAATTAYEQYF.

The genes are TRBV30 and TRBJ1-2; TRBD1 agrees at 7 bases. The CDR3 totals 15 residues. V dropped 4 bases and J dropped 4; count of bases not matched to a gene: 12. Germline assignment: CDR1 GTSNPN and CDR2 SVGIG (reference sequence). The CDR3 sequence is CAWTSTGKGAYGYTF. In DNA, the CDR3 is TGTGCCTGGACCTCGACAGGGAAAGGTGCCTATGGCTACACCTTC.

The chain recombines TRBV11-3 with TRBJ2-3; D uncertain. The germline V gene has CDR1 SGHNT and CDR2 YENEEA. V shed 5 bases and J shed 9 bases, with 12 bases lying between them. The CDR3 extends over 12 amino acids. In DNA, the CDR3 is TGTGCCAGCAGCATACAATCCCCCACGCAGTATTTT. Protein product: CASSIQSPTQYF.

The gene calls are TRBV11-2 and TRBJ2-7; 13 nucleotides match TRBD2. V shed 5 bases, J shed 6 bases, and the junction held 7 bases outside the gene matches. The CDR3 runs 15 residues. Looked up from germline, CDR1 is SGHAT and CDR2 is FQNNGV. The CDR3 reads CASSPRTSGSREQYF. CDR3 nucleotides: TGTGCCAGCAGCCCCCGGACTAGCGGGAGTCGCGAGCAGTACTTC.

The genes are TRBV11-3 and TRBJ1-4, with 8 bases that match TRBD1. The CDR3 is made up of 15 amino acids. The ends lost 8 bases at V and 0 bases at J; junction bases unmatched: 5. Germline-derived CDR1 and CDR2 are SGHNT and YENEEA. The CDR3 here is CASGTGGTTNEKLFF. CDR3 bases: TGTGCCAGCGGGACAGGCGGTACAACTAATGAAAAACTGTTTTTT.

This chain links TRBV11-2 with TRBJ2-3; 8 bases line up with TRBD1. Trimming at V came to 4 bases and at J to 6 bases, leaving 15 bases not matched to a gene. This CDR3 region has 17 residues. Germline CDR1 is SGHAT and CDR2 is FQNNGV. The CDR3 sequence is CASSSFPGQGEGDTQYF. In DNA form, the CDR3 reads TGTGCCAGCAGCTCGTTCCCTGGACAGGGAGAAGGGGATACGCAGTATTTT.

This sequence joins TRBV19 and TRBJ2-1; maybe TRBD1 (5 bases). Germline CDR1 and CDR2: LNHDA and SQIVND (reference sequence). This CDR3 region has 12 residues. The V and J ends lost 3 bases and 9 bases respectively, with 9 bases between them. The CDR3 loop reads CASSMSRVEQFF. The CDR3 DNA follows: TGTGCCAGTAGTATGTCCAGGGTTGAGCAGTTCTTC.

The CDR3 here is CASSSTGTASTDTQYF. DNA for the CDR3: TGCGCCAGCAGCTCTACCGGGACAGCTAGCACAGATACGCAGTATTTT. V is TRBV5-1 and J is TRBJ2-3; 7 bases are a match to TRBD1. This CDR3 comprises 16 residues. Germline V CDR1 and CDR2: SGHRS, YFSETQ. V trimming: 3 bases; J trimming: 0 bases; junction bases outside the gene matches: 7.

The genes are TRBV29-1 and TRBJ2-7; weak D call: TRBD1 (6 bases). This CDR3 has 11 residues. The V end was cut by 6 bases, the J end by 6 bases, with 12 bases between. The V gene's germline CDR1 is SQVTM and CDR2 ANQGSEA. The DNA for the CDR3 is TGCAGCGTACAGACAGGTTCCGAGCAGTACTTC. Protein product: CSVQTGSEQYF.

J is TRBJ1-6 and V is TRBV9, with a possible D match to TRBD1 (5 bases). V lost 3 bases to trimming and J lost 5 bases, with 21 bases between them. The CDR3 has 18 residues. Looked up from germline, CDR1 is SGDLS and CDR2 is YYNGEE. The DNA for the CDR3 is TGTGCCAGCAGCGGCTTGATTTTGGGGCAAGAAGATAATTCACCCCTCCACTTT. Translated, it gives CASSGLILGQEDNSPLHF.

The chain uses TRBV10-1 and TRBJ2-3; the D is unclear. Trimming stripped 3 bases from V and 2 bases from J, with 3 bases between. The CDR3 is made up of 12 amino acids. The germline V gene has CDR1 WNHNN and CDR2 SYGVQD (reference sequence). The CDR3 DNA sequence: TGCGCCAGCAGTGACAACACAGATACGCAGTATTTT. Protein product: CASSDNTDTQYF.

The chain is built from TRBV9 and TRBJ2-3; 9 bases match TRBD1. Germline assignment: CDR1 SGDLS and CDR2 YYNGEE. The trim removed 0 bases at V and 3 bases at J, leaving 8 bases unmatched. The CDR3 runs 17 residues. This chain's CDR3 is CASSVGAQGAITDTQYF. DNA of the CDR3: TGTGCCAGCAGCGTAGGGGCACAGGGGGCGATTACAGATACGCAGTATTTT. The variable domain in full, with the rest retrieved from reference TRBV9 and TRBJ2-3, is DSGVTQTPKHLITATGQRVTLRCSPRSGDLSVYWYQQSLDQGLQFLIQYYNGEERAKGNILERFSAQQFPDLHSELNLSSLELGDSALYFCASSVGAQGAITDTQYFGPGTRLTVL.

V gene TRBV10-1 combines with J gene TRBJ2-5; no definite D call. The V gene lost 4 bases and the J gene lost 1 base, with 7 bases spanning the gap. Germline CDR1 is WNHNN and CDR2 is SYGVQD (reference sequence). The CDR3 consists of 13 residues. CDR3 residues: CASSVNSQETQYF. CDR3 nucleotide sequence: TGCGCCAGCAGTGTGAACAGCCAAGAGACCCAGTACTTC.